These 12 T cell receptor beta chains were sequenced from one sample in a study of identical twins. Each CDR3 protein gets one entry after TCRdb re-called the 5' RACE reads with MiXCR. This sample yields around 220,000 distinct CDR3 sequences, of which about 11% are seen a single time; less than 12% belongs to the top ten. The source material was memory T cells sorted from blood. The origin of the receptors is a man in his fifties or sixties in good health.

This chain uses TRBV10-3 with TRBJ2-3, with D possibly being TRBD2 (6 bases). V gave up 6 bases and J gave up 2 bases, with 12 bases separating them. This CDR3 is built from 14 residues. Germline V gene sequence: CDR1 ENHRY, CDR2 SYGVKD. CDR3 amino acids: CAISASEYTDTQYF. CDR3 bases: TGTGCCATCAGCGCTAGCGAATACACAGATACGCAGTATTTT.

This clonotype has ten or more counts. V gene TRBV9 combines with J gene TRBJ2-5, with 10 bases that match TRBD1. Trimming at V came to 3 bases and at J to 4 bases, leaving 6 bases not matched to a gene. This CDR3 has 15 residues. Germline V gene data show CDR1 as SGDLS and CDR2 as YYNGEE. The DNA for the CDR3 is TGTGCCAGCAGCGCCGGGACAGGGGATATAGAGACCCAGTACTTC. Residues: CASSAGTGDIETQYF.

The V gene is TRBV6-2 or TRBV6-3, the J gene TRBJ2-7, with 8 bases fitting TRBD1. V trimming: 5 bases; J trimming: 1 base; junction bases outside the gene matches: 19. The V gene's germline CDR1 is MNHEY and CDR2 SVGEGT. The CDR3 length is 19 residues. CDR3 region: CASSRTGTGTEIVSYEQYF. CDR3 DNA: TGTGCCAGCAGTCGAACCGGGACAGGCACGGAGATAGTATCCTACGAGCAGTACTTC.

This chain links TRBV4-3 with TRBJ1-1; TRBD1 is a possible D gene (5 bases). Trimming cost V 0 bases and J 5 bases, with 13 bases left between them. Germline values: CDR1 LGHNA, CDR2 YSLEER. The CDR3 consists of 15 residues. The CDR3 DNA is TGCGCCAGCAGCCAAGATTCCCAGGGAAGGACTGAAGCTTTCTTT. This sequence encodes CASSQDSQGRTEAFF.

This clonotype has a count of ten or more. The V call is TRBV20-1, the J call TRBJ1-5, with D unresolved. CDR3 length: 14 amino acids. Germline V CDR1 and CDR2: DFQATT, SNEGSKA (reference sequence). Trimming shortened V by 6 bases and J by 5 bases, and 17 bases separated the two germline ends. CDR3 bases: TGCAGTGCCCAGGACCAAAGCGCGGATCAGCCCCAGCATTTT. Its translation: CSAQDQSADQPQHF.

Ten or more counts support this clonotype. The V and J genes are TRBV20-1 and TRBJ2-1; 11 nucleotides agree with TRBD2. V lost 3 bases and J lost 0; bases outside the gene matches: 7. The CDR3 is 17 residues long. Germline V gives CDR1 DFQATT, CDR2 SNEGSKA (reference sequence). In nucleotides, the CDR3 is TGCAGTGCTAGGGCTAGCGGGAGGATCAGCTCCTACAATGAGCAGTTCTTC. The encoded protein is CSARASGRISSYNEQFF.

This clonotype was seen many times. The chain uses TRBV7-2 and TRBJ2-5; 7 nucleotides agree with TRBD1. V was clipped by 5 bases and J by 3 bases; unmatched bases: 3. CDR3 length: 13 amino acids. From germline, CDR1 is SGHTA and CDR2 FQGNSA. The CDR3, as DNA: TGTGCCAGCAGCAGGGACAGAAAAGAGACCCAGTACTTC. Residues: CASSRDRKETQYF.

CDR3 region: CAIVDRGEQFF. DNA of the CDR3: TGTGCCATCGTGGACAGGGGAGAGCAGTTCTTC. This chain uses TRBV10-3 with TRBJ2-1; 9 nucleotides match TRBD1. This CDR3 spans 11 amino acids. The V gene's germline CDR1 is ENHRY and CDR2 SYGVKD. Unmatched junction bases numbered 3, after V lost 8 bases and J lost 10 bases.

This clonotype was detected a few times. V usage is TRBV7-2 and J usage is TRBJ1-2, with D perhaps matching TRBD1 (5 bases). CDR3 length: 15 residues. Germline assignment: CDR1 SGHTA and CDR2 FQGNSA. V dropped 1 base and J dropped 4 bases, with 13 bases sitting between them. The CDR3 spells CASSLGGGGSYGYTF. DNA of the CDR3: TGTGCCAGCAGCTTAGGCGGCGGGGGGTCCTATGGCTACACCTTC.

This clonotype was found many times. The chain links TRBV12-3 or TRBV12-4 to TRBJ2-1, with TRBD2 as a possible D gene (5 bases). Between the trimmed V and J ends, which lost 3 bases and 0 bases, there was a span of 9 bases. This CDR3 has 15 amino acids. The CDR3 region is CASSLSGTSYNEQFF. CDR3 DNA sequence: TGTGCCAGCAGTTTGAGCGGAACCTCCTACAATGAGCAGTTCTTC.

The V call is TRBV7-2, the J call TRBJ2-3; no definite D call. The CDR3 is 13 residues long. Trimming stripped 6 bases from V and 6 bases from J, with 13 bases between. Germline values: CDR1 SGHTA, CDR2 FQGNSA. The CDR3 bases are TGTGCCAGCAGTCAACCGAAGGCGGATACGCAGTATTTT. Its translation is CASSQPKADTQYF.

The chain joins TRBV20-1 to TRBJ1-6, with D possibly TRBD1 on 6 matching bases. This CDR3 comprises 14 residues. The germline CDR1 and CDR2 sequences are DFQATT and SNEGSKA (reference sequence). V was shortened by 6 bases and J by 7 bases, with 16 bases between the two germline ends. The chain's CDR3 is CSAPPQGGNSPLHF. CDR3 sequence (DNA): TGCAGTGCCCCACCACAGGGAGGCAATTCACCCCTCCACTTT.